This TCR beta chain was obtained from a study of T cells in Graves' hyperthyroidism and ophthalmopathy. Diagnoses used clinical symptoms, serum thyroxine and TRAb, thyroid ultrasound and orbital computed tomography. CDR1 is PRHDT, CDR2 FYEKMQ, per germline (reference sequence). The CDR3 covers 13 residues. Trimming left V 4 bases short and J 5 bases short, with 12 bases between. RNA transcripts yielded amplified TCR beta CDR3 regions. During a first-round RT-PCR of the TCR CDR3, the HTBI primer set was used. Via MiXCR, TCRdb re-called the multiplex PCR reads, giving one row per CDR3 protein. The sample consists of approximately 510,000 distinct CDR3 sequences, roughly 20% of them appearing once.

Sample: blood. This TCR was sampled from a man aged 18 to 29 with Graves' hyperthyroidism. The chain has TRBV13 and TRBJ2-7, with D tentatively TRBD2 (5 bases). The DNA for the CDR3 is TGTGCCAGCAGCTCCCGCCTGGGAGACGAGCAGTACTTC. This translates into CASSSRLGDEQYF.